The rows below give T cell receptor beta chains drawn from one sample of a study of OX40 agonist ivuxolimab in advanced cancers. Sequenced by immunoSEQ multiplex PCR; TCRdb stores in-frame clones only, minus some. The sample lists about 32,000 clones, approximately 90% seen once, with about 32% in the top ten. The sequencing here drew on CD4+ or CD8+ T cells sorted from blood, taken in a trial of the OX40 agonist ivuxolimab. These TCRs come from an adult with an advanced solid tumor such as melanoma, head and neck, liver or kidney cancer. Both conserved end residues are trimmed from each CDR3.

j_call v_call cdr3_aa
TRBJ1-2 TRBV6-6 ASKRTDAYGYT
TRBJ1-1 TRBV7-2 ASSFYGGTEAF
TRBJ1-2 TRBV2 ALQGNYGYT
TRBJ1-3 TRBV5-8 ASRPQESGNTIY
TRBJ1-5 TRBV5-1 ASSLDRGPQH
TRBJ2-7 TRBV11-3 ASSFGDRGEQY
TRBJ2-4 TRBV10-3 AISEPNAKNIQY
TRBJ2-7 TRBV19 ASSSSYEQY
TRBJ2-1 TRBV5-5 ASSLSPVPRGNEQF
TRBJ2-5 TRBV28 ASSLLGILETQY
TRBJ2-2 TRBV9 ASSVKPGELF
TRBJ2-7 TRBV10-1 ASSEAAVDWSYEQY
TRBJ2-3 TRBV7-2 ASSFVWGNDFTDTQY
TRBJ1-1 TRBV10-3 AISAIWENTEAF
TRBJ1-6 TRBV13 ASSLATEIGSPLH
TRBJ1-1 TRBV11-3 ASSLGWNTEAF
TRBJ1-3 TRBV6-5 ASTTFEYSGNTIY